This TCR beta chain was sequenced for a study of T cells in Graves' hyperthyroidism and ophthalmopathy. Orbital computed tomography and thyroid ultrasound, together with serum TRAb and thyroxine and clinical symptoms, were used for diagnoses. In germline, CDR1 is MDHEN, CDR2 SYDVKM. This CDR3 has 13 residues. Trimming left V 6 bases short and J 0 bases short, with 9 bases between. Using RNA transcripts as the source, TCR beta CDR3 regions were amplified. Carried out on the TCR CDR3, a first-round RT-PCR used the HTBI primer set. TCRdb used MiXCR to reprocess the multiplex PCR reads, holding one entry per CDR3 protein. Of a few hundred thousand distinct CDR3 sequences in the sample, more than 15% were seen once.

V usage is TRBV28 and J usage is TRBJ2-7; no firm D call. Sequenced input: blood. The TCR was taken from a woman aged 40 to 50 with Graves' ophthalmopathy. CDR3 sequence (DNA): TGTGCCAGCAGACTCGTTCCCTCCTACGAGCAGTACTTC. Its translation: CASRLVPSYEQYF.